Listed below are T cell receptor beta chains from one sample, sequenced in a study of Graves' ophthalmopathy and Graves' hyperthyroidism. Each CDR3 protein gets one entry after TCRdb re-called the multiplex PCR reads with MiXCR. The sample carries more than 1,000,000 distinct CDR3 sequences, 35% to 45% recorded once. Sequenced material: peripheral blood or thyroid tissue (not recorded which). These TCRs come from an adult man with Graves' hyperthyroidism. CDR3s include the opening cysteine and the closing phenylalanine or tryptophan. D genes are given only for firm matches.

d_gene: TRBD1; j_gene: TRBJ1-2; v_gene: TRBV7-2; CDR3aa: CASKGQLGYGYTF
d_gene: TRBD1; j_gene: TRBJ1-5; v_gene: TRBV19; CDR3aa: CASSILGTGGNQPQHF
d_gene: -; j_gene: TRBJ2-7; v_gene: TRBV6-5; CDR3aa: CASSYWGETYEQYF
d_gene: -; j_gene: TRBJ1-5; v_gene: TRBV7-7; CDR3aa: CASSSDYRVPGNQPQHF
d_gene: TRBD2; j_gene: TRBJ2-5; v_gene: TRBV7-9; CDR3aa: CASSQDAGLDPRETQYF
d_gene: -; j_gene: TRBJ1-5; v_gene: TRBV7-2; CDR3aa: CASSFRAGVYQPQHF
d_gene: -; j_gene: TRBJ2-7; v_gene: TRBV10-3; CDR3aa: CAISEVPGPGEQYF
d_gene: TRBD2; j_gene: TRBJ2-7; v_gene: TRBV7-9; CDR3aa: CASSLREREGTYEQYF
d_gene: -; j_gene: TRBJ2-7; v_gene: TRBV10-3; CDR3aa: CAISDRPRYEQYF
d_gene: -; j_gene: TRBJ2-7; v_gene: TRBV10-3; CDR3aa: CAIGSGQNTYEQYF
d_gene: -; j_gene: TRBJ1-6; v_gene: TRBV25-1; CDR3aa: CASNPDGDYNSPLHF
d_gene: -; j_gene: TRBJ2-7; v_gene: TRBV6-5; CDR3aa: CASSYAPLGSYEQYF
d_gene: -; j_gene: TRBJ2-5; v_gene: TRBV7-6; CDR3aa: CASSLGLTGVKETQYF
d_gene: -; j_gene: TRBJ1-1; v_gene: TRBV19; CDR3aa: CASTMSRMNTEAFF
d_gene: -; j_gene: TRBJ2-7; v_gene: TRBV28; CDR3aa: CASSLNPLANYEQYF
d_gene: TRBD2; j_gene: TRBJ2-7; v_gene: TRBV6-1; CDR3aa: CASSTGTRLEQYF
d_gene: -; j_gene: TRBJ2-7; v_gene: TRBV7-9; CDR3aa: CASSFSPDGDYEQYF
d_gene: -; j_gene: TRBJ2-7; v_gene: TRBV9; CDR3aa: CASSQGHRYEQYF
d_gene: -; j_gene: TRBJ1-2; v_gene: TRBV5-1; CDR3aa: CASRLDRNYGYTF
d_gene: -; j_gene: TRBJ1-6; v_gene: TRBV6-5; CDR3aa: CASRTGGKFFNSPLHF
d_gene: TRBD1; j_gene: TRBJ2-7; v_gene: TRBV5-1; CDR3aa: CASSPDLGQGAYEQYF
d_gene: TRBD1; j_gene: TRBJ2-7; v_gene: TRBV20-1; CDR3aa: CSANGQGANEQYF
d_gene: -; j_gene: TRBJ2-3; v_gene: TRBV10-1; CDR3aa: CASSDTLSTDTQYF
d_gene: -; j_gene: TRBJ2-3; v_gene: TRBV25-1; CDR3aa: CASSASRDPFSTDTQYF
d_gene: -; j_gene: TRBJ2-5; v_gene: TRBV29-1; CDR3aa: CSSQQRRETQYF
d_gene: -; j_gene: TRBJ1-5; v_gene: TRBV13; CDR3aa: CASSSGRSNQPQHF
d_gene: -; j_gene: TRBJ2-7; v_gene: TRBV2; CDR3aa: CASIRDIGRSYEQYF
d_gene: -; j_gene: TRBJ2-5; v_gene: TRBV29-1; CDR3aa: CSVGGQETQYF
d_gene: -; j_gene: TRBJ1-4; v_gene: TRBV9; CDR3aa: CASSVSSGTNEKLFF
d_gene: -; j_gene: TRBJ1-4; v_gene: TRBV2; CDR3aa: CASSLQGAVSEKLFF
d_gene: TRBD2; j_gene: TRBJ2-2; v_gene: TRBV6-5; CDR3aa: CASSPRLAGNPRGGELFF
d_gene: TRBD1; j_gene: TRBJ1-2; v_gene: TRBV7-2; CDR3aa: CASSLDRAFAGYTF
d_gene: -; j_gene: TRBJ1-1; v_gene: TRBV6-5; CDR3aa: CASSSLRRDTEAFF
d_gene: TRBD2; j_gene: TRBJ2-7; v_gene: TRBV29-1; CDR3aa: CSVEGLAFSEQYF
d_gene: -; j_gene: TRBJ1-2; v_gene: TRBV20-1; CDR3aa: CSATKSGTGYGYTF